This T cell receptor (beta chain) was sequenced in a study of blood T cell repertoires in COVID-19. This CDR3 spans 13 amino acids. Germline lookup yields CDR1 SGHAT and CDR2 FQNNGV. The ends were cut back, 1 base at V and 5 bases at J, with 8 bases in the middle. Only in-frame clones appear in the TCRdb table, and some are missing; sequencing was by immunoSEQ multiplex PCR. The data contain 220,000 or so clones, 80% of them singletons. The source is a woman in her 70s with acute or convalescent COVID-19. Sequences were obtained from peripheral blood. The rearrangement uses TRBV11-2 and TRBJ1-1; D is ambiguous. The CDR3 coding sequence is TGTGCCAGCAGCTTAGTAGGCGGTACTGAAGCTTTCTTT. This sequence encodes CASSLVGGTEAFF.